A selection of T cell receptor beta chains follows, all from one sample in a study of blood T cell repertoires in COVID-19. The repertoire was sequenced with immunoSEQ multiplex PCR; TCRdb's copy has only in-frame clones and lacks some. The sample shows some 200,000 clones, around 86% of them seen only once. The sequencing input was PBMCs or T cells enriched from blood (not recorded which). The origin of the receptors is a woman in her thirties or forties with acute COVID-19. Each CDR3 is given with its conserved first and last residue. The order of the fields is J gene, CDR3 length, V gene, D gene, CDR3 protein. D genes are given only for firm matches.

>TRBJ2-3|17|TRBV5-5|TRBD2
CASSPGAWGGSTDTQYF
>TRBJ1-4|15|TRBV7-9|NA
CASSLPGSLGEKLFF
>TRBJ1-2|13|TRBV12-3/TRBV12-4|NA
CASSRVPNYGYTF
>TRBJ1-2|13|TRBV7-3|NA
CASSFSIAEGYTF
>TRBJ2-1|15|TRBV5-1|TRBD1
CASSPGTGGFNEQFF
>TRBJ2-3|14|TRBV5-6|NA
CASREGGRTDTQYF
>TRBJ1-6|16|TRBV5-1|TRBD1
CASSFRDSELDSPLHF
>TRBJ1-6|17|TRBV2|TRBD1
CASSEVKGAGYNSPLHF
>TRBJ1-1|16|TRBV15|NA
CATSHPQGGQNTEAFF
>TRBJ2-1|15|TRBV12-5|TRBD2
CASGLVIGEGNEQFF
>TRBJ2-7|14|TRBV4-3|NA
CASSQVSGFAEQYF
>TRBJ1-2|14|TRBV20-1|NA
CSASTGQINYGYTF
>TRBJ2-7|15|TRBV15|TRBD1
CATSIWDRGLGEQYF
>TRBJ1-6|13|TRBV2|NA
CASSKTDNSPLHF
>TRBJ2-5|13|TRBV2|TRBD2
CASKTSYAETQYF
>TRBJ1-1|13|TRBV6-5|NA
CASSYGRETEAFF
>TRBJ2-3|17|TRBV9|NA
CASSVGFSWSSTDTQYF
>TRBJ1-6|17|TRBV19|TRBD1
CASSKVTGDSYNSPLHF
>TRBJ2-5|15|TRBV5-1|TRBD2
CASSISGDEWETQYF
>TRBJ2-3|14|TRBV14|TRBD1
CASSQVGGSDTQYF
>TRBJ1-2|15|TRBV14|NA
CASSPRREGYYGYTF
>TRBJ2-7|16|TRBV2|TRBD1
CASRAHRGPYSYEQYF
>TRBJ2-5|13|TRBV2|NA
CATLPTPQETQYF
>TRBJ1-4|15|TRBV4-2|NA
CASSQEAAGPEKLFF
>TRBJ1-1|15|TRBV18|TRBD1
CASSPGQGGRTEAFF
>TRBJ1-1|15|TRBV19|NA
CATKQSLSLRSEAFF
>TRBJ2-5|15|TRBV4-3|TRBD2
CASSQERGGQETQYF
>TRBJ1-6|19|TRBV7-9|NA
CASSLLAGASSSYNSPLHF
>TRBJ1-1|17|TRBV5-1|NA
CASSLVGGARVNTEAFF
>TRBJ1-1|14|TRBV19|NA
CASRGAPTDTEAFF
>TRBJ1-3|16|TRBV7-2|TRBD1
CASSVRTGSSGNTIYF
>TRBJ1-2|12|TRBV2|TRBD1
CASGRTGADYTF
>TRBJ2-2|15|TRBV5-1|TRBD1
CASSAGTGGTGELFF
>TRBJ1-1|13|TRBV5-1|TRBD1
CASSSGGTGRAFF
>TRBJ2-5|17|TRBV7-9|NA
CASSWTEEGRLGETQYF
>TRBJ1-1|15|TRBV6-5|NA
CASSYLRAGNTEAFF
>TRBJ1-5|16|TRBV6-6|NA
CASSYSGLGSDQPQHF
>TRBJ2-1|15|TRBV5-5|TRBD2
CASSTTGGPRNEQFF
>TRBJ1-3|14|TRBV9|TRBD1
CASSVGQGGNTIYF
>TRBJ1-2|16|TRBV19|TRBD1
CASSSERDRGGDGYTF
>TRBJ1-2|17|TRBV4-3|NA
CASSQDLGGSAFYGYTF
>TRBJ2-1|13|TRBV27|NA
CASRPGTYNEQFF